The sequence of this TCR beta chain was determined in a study of breast tumors, draining lymph nodes, adjacent tissues. Germline values: CDR1 MNHEY, CDR2 SVGAGI. The CDR3 spans 14 residues. The ends were cut back, 3 bases at V and 5 bases at J, with 11 bases in the middle. TCRdb itself ran the multiplex PCR reads through MiXCR, one entry per CDR3 protein. The sample has about 140,000 distinct CDR3 sequences, 30% to 35% seen once; the top ten hold 2.3%. The lymph nodes were axillary draining lymph nodes from breast cancer patients. Study-level findings and limits: Tumors had less TCR diversity than lymph nodes, more than nontumor tissue. Tumor T cell lymph node origin was a supported hypothesis, not proven.

In its sample, this clonotype was seen many times. Its antigen remains unidentified. Input material: axillary lymph node tissue. The chain has TRBV6-5 and TRBJ1-5; D not resolved. This receptor was obtained from a female donor with breast cancer. Some clones in this sample may be carry-over from other donors' samples. The CDR3 is CASSYMSAHQPQHF. CDR3 bases: TGTGCCAGCAGTTATATGTCCGCACATCAGCCCCAGCATTTT.